The text below deals with one TCR beta chain. The antigen remains undetermined. The germline gene is not matched at one end of the junction; a read error may be the cause. A J-beta primer mix and a sample-barcoded 5' primer were used in a second PCR of about 7 to 11 cycles. MiXCR was run by TCRdb on the 5' RACE reads, yielding one entry per CDR3 protein. The sample has fewer than 900,000 distinct CDR3 sequences, roughly 40% seen once. The sample comes from a study of blood T cells in healthy people across ages. Germline values: CDR1 SGHTA, CDR2 FQGTGA. This CDR3 comprises 14 residues. Study findings and constraints: It was not possible, with unsorted PBMCs, to conclusively compare naive and antigen-experienced cells. Estimates of diversity drawn from one million T cells were considered underestimates. Diversity of TCR beta per million T cells declined in a roughly linear way with age. Correlation between TCR beta diversity and naive T cell percentage was strong.

The sequenced material came from blood. This sequence was found in a man aged 18-30 years in good health. V usage is TRBV7-3 and J usage is TRBJ2-3, with a tentative D call TRBD1 (5 bases). The DNA of the CDR3 is TGTGTCAGCAGCTACGACAGAACCACAGATACGCAGTATTTT. This gives the protein CVSSYDRTTDTQYF.